This record looks at one TCR beta chain sequence and its context. The same CDR3 arises from other DNA sequences in this sample as well. The data were obtained in a study of radiation and T cells in renal cell carcinoma. This table comes from immunoSEQ multiplex PCR, and its TCRdb copy is limited to in-frame clones, with some not included. Of some 97,000 clones in the sample, roughly 82% were seen once. As for time point: blood 4 weeks post-SBRT, at nephrectomy. Treatment: 15 Gy SBRT to primary tumor, nephrectomy 4 weeks later. Nephrectomy followed 15 Gy stereotactic body radiation by 4 weeks. Germline V gene data show CDR1 as SGHTA and CDR2 as FQGNSA. Deletions cut 0 bases from V and 5 bases from J, with 10 bases between. The CDR3 is made up of 14 amino acids.

This TCR was recovered from a man aged 60 to 69 with renal cell carcinoma. The chain combines TRBV7-2 with TRBJ2-5, with unresolved D. The specimen comprised blood, sampled from a patient whose treatment included radiotherapy and nephrectomy. CDR3 protein: CASSLATFGETQYF. The CDR3 region has the DNA TGTGCCAGCAGCTTAGCTACGTTCGGTGAGACCCAGTACTTC.